This T cell receptor (beta chain) was captured by sequencing in a study of neurological immune-mediated disorders. This CDR3 spans 14 amino acids. Germline V gene sequence: CDR1 MDHEN, CDR2 SYDVKM. The V gene lost 6 bases and the J gene lost 4 bases, with 13 bases spanning the gap. Described time point: longitudinal time-point 2. At least ten counts were recorded for this clonotype. Using its own MiXCR run on the 5' RACE reads, TCRdb lists one record per CDR3 protein. The sample yields approximately 80,000 distinct CDR3 sequences, more than 5% seen once. The chain carries TRBV28 and TRBJ1-5, with no clear D. The source material was PBMCs. This clonotype originated in a woman aged 60-75 years with multiple sclerosis. The CDR3 DNA sequence: TGTGCCAGCAGACCCAGGTTATTAAATCAGCCCCAGCATTTT. Translating gives CASRPRLLNQPQHF.